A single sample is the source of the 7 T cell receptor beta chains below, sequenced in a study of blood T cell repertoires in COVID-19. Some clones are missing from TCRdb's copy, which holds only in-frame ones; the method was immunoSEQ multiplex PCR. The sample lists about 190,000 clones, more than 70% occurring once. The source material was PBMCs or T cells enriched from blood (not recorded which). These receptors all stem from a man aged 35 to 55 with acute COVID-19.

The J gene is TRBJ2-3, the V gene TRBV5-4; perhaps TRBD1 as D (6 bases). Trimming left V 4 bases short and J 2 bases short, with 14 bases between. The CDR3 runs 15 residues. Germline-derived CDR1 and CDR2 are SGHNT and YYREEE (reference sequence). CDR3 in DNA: TGTGCCAGCAGCACAACAGGGAGAATCACAGATACGCAGTATTTT. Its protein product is CASSTTGRITDTQYF.

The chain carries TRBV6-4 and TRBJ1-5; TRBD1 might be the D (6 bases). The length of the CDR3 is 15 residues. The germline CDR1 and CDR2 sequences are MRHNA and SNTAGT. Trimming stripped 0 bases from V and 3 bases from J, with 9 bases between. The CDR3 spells CASSDSQGNNQPQHF. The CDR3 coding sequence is TGTGCCAGCAGTGACTCCCAGGGGAACAATCAGCCCCAGCATTTT.

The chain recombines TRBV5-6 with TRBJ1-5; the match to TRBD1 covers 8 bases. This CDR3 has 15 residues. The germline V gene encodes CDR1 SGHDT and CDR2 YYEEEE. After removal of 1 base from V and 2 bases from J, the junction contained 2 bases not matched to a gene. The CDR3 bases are TGTGCCAGCAGCTTGTGGACAGGGCGCAATCAGCCCCAGCATTTT. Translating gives CASSLWTGRNQPQHF.

DNA for the CDR3: TGCAGCGTTGAACCGGGACTAGCAGCAGATACGCAGTATTTT. It translates to CSVEPGLAADTQYF. The chain links TRBV29-1 to TRBJ2-3, with 9 bases that match TRBD2. The CDR3 covers 14 residues. Looked up from germline, CDR1 is SQVTM and CDR2 is ANQGSEA. V lost 2 bases to trimming and J lost 4 bases; unmatched junction nucleotides: 4.

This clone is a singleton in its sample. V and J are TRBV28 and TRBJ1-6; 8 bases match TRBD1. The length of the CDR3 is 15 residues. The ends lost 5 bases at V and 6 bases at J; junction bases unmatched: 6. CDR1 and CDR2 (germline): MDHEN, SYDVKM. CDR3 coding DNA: TGTGCCAGCAGTGCCGGACAGGGATCTAATTCACCCCTCCACTTT. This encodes CASSAGQGSNSPLHF. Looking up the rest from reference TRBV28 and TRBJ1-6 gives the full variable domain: DVKVTQSSRYLVKRTGEKVFLECVQDMDHENMFWYRQDPGLGLRLIYFSYDVKMKEKGDIPEGYSVSREKKERFSLILESASTNQTSMYLCASSAGQGSNSPLHFGNGTRLTVT.

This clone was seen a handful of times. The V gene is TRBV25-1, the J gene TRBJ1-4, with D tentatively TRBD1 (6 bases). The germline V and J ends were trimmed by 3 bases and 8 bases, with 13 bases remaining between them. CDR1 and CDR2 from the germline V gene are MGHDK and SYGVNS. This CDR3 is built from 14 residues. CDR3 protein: CASSEKGQNEKLFF. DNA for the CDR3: TGTGCCAGCAGTGAGAAGGGACAAAACGAAAAACTGTTTTTT.

CDR3 sequence (DNA): TGTGCCACCAGCAGACCCGACGGGACCTACGAGCAGTACTTC. Translated: CATSRPDGTYEQYF. This chain uses TRBV15 with TRBJ2-7; perhaps TRBD2 as D (5 bases). This CDR3 contains 14 residues. Germline assignment: CDR1 LNHNV and CDR2 YYDKDF (reference sequence). V was shortened by 2 bases and J by 2 bases, with 10 bases between the two germline ends.